The source of this T cell receptor (beta chain) is a study of cytomegalovirus exposure and HLA in healthy donors. Amplification used 60 Vbeta primers and 13 Jbeta primers. The table came from immunoSEQ multiplex PCR; TCRdb's copy has only in-frame clones and leaves some out. The sample holds about 170,000 clones, 60% to 85% seen once. The ends lost 4 bases at V and 4 bases at J; junction bases unmatched: 6. CDR3 length: 14 residues. CDR1 is SGHVS, CDR2 FNYEAQ, per germline. The clonotype originates from a female donor in good health and CMV-seronegative. The chain has TRBV7-6 and TRBJ2-7, with TRBD1 matching over 8 bases. The specimen sequenced was PBMCs. CDR3 DNA: TGTGCCAGCAGCTCAAGGCGACAGGGGTACGAGCAGTACTTC. Protein: CASSSRRQGYEQYF.